The 27 T cell receptor beta chains given below trace back to one sample, sequenced in a study of shared clonotypes between healthy human individuals. Assay used: immunoSEQ multiplex PCR; TCRdb lists only in-frame clones, some missing. The repertoire holds roughly 2,300,000 clones, with about nine tenths as singletons. The specimen was naive CD4+ T cells from PBMCs. Subset given: CD45RA+ positively selected. These receptors were obtained from a man younger than 35 in good health. Some clones in this sample may be carry-over from other donors' samples.

J is TRBJ1-4 and V is TRBV7-2, with D tentatively TRBD1 (6 bases). Trimming removed 3 bases at V and 8 bases at J, with 10 bases between. This CDR3 contains 13 residues. CDR1 SGHTA and CDR2 FQGNSA come from the germline V gene. The CDR3 DNA reads TGTGCCAGCAGCTTTACAGGGAGGGAAAAACTGTTTTTT. It is translated as CASSFTGREKLFF.

This clone has a single count. The chain uses TRBV5-4 and TRBJ2-1; no clear D gene. V was clipped by 4 bases and J by 0 bases, with 14 bases between them. Germline lookup yields CDR1 SGHNT and CDR2 YYREEE (reference sequence). This CDR3 has 16 residues. The CDR3 spells CASSPKTASSYNEQFF. CDR3 DNA: TGTGCCAGCAGCCCGAAGACCGCTAGCTCCTACAATGAGCAGTTCTTC. Together with reference TRBV5-4 and TRBJ2-1, the CDR3 gives the full variable domain: ETGVTQSPTHLIKTRGQQVTLRCSSQSGHNTVSWYQQALGQGPQFIFQYYREEENGRGNFPPRFSGLQFPNYSSELNVNALELDDSALYLCASSPKTASSYNEQFFGPGTRLTVL.

The J gene is TRBJ2-1, the V gene TRBV2; 9 nucleotides match TRBD2. Germline loops: CDR1 SNHLY, CDR2 FYNNEI. Trimming removed 7 bases from V and 7 bases from J; junction bases left unmatched: 8. The CDR3 is 14 residues long. The CDR3 DNA is TGTGCCAGCACCGGCGGGAGGGTCTTGAATGAGCAGTTCTTC. Encoded protein: CASTGGRVLNEQFF. Supplemented by reference TRBV2 and TRBJ2-1, the full variable domain reads EPEVTQTPSHQVTQMGQEVILRCVPISNHLYFYWYRQILGQKVEFLVSFYNNEISEKSEIFDDQFSVERPDGSNFTLKIRSTKLEDSAMYFCASTGGRVLNEQFFGPGTRLTVL.

The chain couples TRBV7-9 to TRBJ2-7, with D unresolved. The germline CDR1 and CDR2 sequences are SEHNR and FQNEAQ (reference sequence). The V end was cut by 1 base, the J end by 5 bases, with 15 bases between. CDR3 length: 15 residues. The CDR3 DNA is TGTGCCAGCAGCTTAGATCGGCCTGTGCCCCACGAGCAGTACTTC. Its protein is CASSLDRPVPHEQYF.

This chain links TRBV5-4 with TRBJ2-4, with 8 positions matching TRBD2. Looked up from germline, CDR1 is SGHNT and CDR2 is YYREEE (reference sequence). The V segment lost 4 bases and the J segment 0 bases; nucleotides outside the gene matches: 6. The CDR3 sequence is 16 residues long. CDR3 sequence: CASSPGGSLAKNIQYF. The CDR3 coding sequence is TGTGCCAGCAGCCCGGGGGGGTCACTAGCCAAAAACATTCAGTACTTC.

V gene TRBV6-5 combines with J gene TRBJ1-5, with D unresolved. Between the trimmed V and J ends, which lost 11 bases and 3 bases, there was a span of 14 bases. Germline lookup yields CDR1 MNHEY and CDR2 SVGAGI. This CDR3 region has 13 residues. The CDR3 DNA follows: TGTGCCGGGTCGCCGGGTCCCAATCAGCCCCAGCATTTT. It encodes CAGSPGPNQPQHF.

This sequence joins TRBV15 and TRBJ1-1; D not resolved. Between the trimmed V and J ends, which lost 1 base and 3 bases, there was a span of 9 bases. The CDR3 is 14 amino acids. CDR1 is LNHNV, CDR2 YYDKDF, per germline (reference sequence). The CDR3 sequence: CATSRARVDTEAFF. The CDR3 DNA reads TGTGCCACCAGCAGAGCGAGGGTGGACACTGAAGCTTTCTTT.

A word on this clone: The identical CDR3 is also encoded by other nucleotide sequences in the sample. The J gene is TRBJ1-5, the V gene TRBV7-9, with D possibly matching TRBD1 (5 bases). The CDR3 runs to 13 residues. The V and J ends lost 2 bases and 7 bases respectively, with 9 bases between them. Germline V lookup: CDR1 SEHNR, CDR2 FQNEAQ (reference sequence). The CDR3, as DNA: TGTGCCAGCAGCTTACAGGGAGACCAGCCCCAGCATTTT. Protein: CASSLQGDQPQHF.

The rearrangement joins TRBV7-9 to TRBJ2-5; the match to TRBD1 covers 7 bases. Germline CDR1 SEHNR, CDR2 FQNEAQ (reference sequence). The CDR3 has 14 amino acids. Trimming at V came to 0 bases and at J to 5 bases, leaving 3 bases not matched to a gene. The CDR3 reads CASSLAGGWETQYF. CDR3 in DNA: TGTGCCAGCAGCTTAGCAGGGGGCTGGGAGACCCAGTACTTC.

The CDR3 region is CASSQQGLHGKLFF. As DNA, the CDR3 is TGTGCCAGCAGTCAACAAGGCCTCCATGGAAAACTGTTTTTT. The chain uses TRBV7-2 and TRBJ1-4, with D unresolved. CDR1 and CDR2 (germline): SGHTA, FQGNSA. CDR3 length: 14 residues. V shed 6 bases and J shed 10 bases, with 18 bases lying between them.

The chain combines TRBV7-6 with TRBJ2-7, with 9 bases lining up with TRBD1. There are 15 residues in the CDR3. V gave up 5 bases and J gave up 5 bases; unmatched junction bases: 10. Per germline, CDR1 SGHVS and CDR2 FNYEAQ. CDR3 sequence: CASSVGTGSMDEQYF. CDR3 coding DNA: TGTGCCAGCAGCGTCGGGACAGGGAGTATGGACGAGCAGTACTTC.

The chain links TRBV9 to TRBJ2-5; D uncertain. The CDR3 length is 13 residues. Trimming cost V 3 bases and J 0 bases, with 6 bases left between them. Germline V gene data show CDR1 as SGDLS and CDR2 as YYNGEE. The DNA of the CDR3 is TGTGCCAGCAGCGGGTTGTACCAAGAGACCCAGTACTTC. This codes for CASSGLYQETQYF. The variable domain in full, with the rest retrieved from reference TRBV9 and TRBJ2-5, is DSGVTQTPKHLITATGQRVTLRCSPRSGDLSVYWYQQSLDQGLQFLIQYYNGEERAKGNILERFSAQQFPDLHSELNLSSLELGDSALYFCASSGLYQETQYFGPGTRLLVL.

In the case of this clone: At the DNA level, this CDR3 is encoded by other sequences in the same sample as well. The chain combines TRBV5-1 with TRBJ2-1, with 11 bases that match TRBD2. Germline V lookup: CDR1 SGHRS, CDR2 YFSETQ. There are 15 residues in the CDR3. Trimming at V came to 3 bases and at J to 1 base, leaving 0 bases not matched to a gene. Here the CDR3 DNA reads TGCGCCAGCAGCTCTAGCGGGGGGTCCTACAATGAGCAGTTCTTC. Translated, it gives CASSSSGGSYNEQFF.

The CDR3 loop reads CASSRDDHLAIYEQYF. The CDR3 DNA reads as TGTGCCAGTAGTAGGGACGACCACCTCGCTATATACGAGCAGTACTTC. V gene TRBV19 combines with J gene TRBJ2-7; D might be TRBD1 or TRBD2, each matching 5 bases. The CDR3 consists of 16 residues. V lost 4 bases and J 4 bases, leaving 20 bases between the germline ends. Germline loops: CDR1 LNHDA, CDR2 SQIVND (reference sequence).

This chain links TRBV28 with TRBJ2-7, with 9 bases matching TRBD2. Trimming removed 4 bases from V and 1 base from J; junction bases left unmatched: 8. The CDR3 covers 16 residues. Germline V gene data show CDR1 as MDHEN and CDR2 as SYDVKM. CDR3: CASSSPGLARSYEQYF. The CDR3 DNA is TGTGCCAGCAGTTCACCCGGACTAGCGCGTTCCTACGAGCAGTACTTC.

A remark on this clone: Other DNA sequences in the same sample also yield this CDR3. The CDR3 is CASSLGQSSYEQYF. CDR3 coding DNA: TGTGCCAGCAGCTTGGGCCAGTCCTCCTACGAGCAGTACTTC. The genes are TRBV11-2 and TRBJ2-7; D not certain. Germline CDR1 reads SGHAT; CDR2 reads FQNNGV. V lost 3 bases, J lost 0 bases, and 9 bases lay in between. The CDR3 contains 14 residues.

A word on this clone: The same CDR3 is also encoded by other DNA sequences in this sample. This chain connects TRBV11-2 to TRBJ2-7, with D maybe TRBD1 (5 bases). The germline V gene has CDR1 SGHAT and CDR2 FQNNGV. This CDR3 is 12 amino acids long. V lost 5 bases to trimming and J lost 3 bases, with 8 bases between them. The CDR3 DNA follows: TGTGCCAGCAGCCCAAGGGGCTACGAGCAGTACTTC. Encoded protein: CASSPRGYEQYF. The full variable domain, its missing parts supplied by reference TRBV11-2 and TRBJ2-7, is EAGVAQSPRYKIIEKRQSVAFWCNPISGHATLYWYQQILGQGPKLLIQFQNNGVVDDSQLPKDRFSAERLKGVDSTLKIQPAKLEDSAVYLCASSPRGYEQYFGPGTRLTVT.

The table lists this clone with a count of one. V usage is TRBV7-9 and J usage is TRBJ1-1, with D uncertain. Deletions cut 2 bases from V and 9 bases from J, with 10 bases between. The CDR3 has 12 residues. CDR1 SEHNR and CDR2 FQNEAQ come from the germline V gene (reference sequence). The CDR3 loop is CASSLSTYQAFF. CDR3 in DNA: TGTGCCAGCAGCTTAAGCACATATCAAGCTTTCTTT. Supplemented by reference TRBV7-9 and TRBJ1-1, the full variable domain reads DTGVSQNPRHKITKRGQNVTFRCDPISEHNRLYWYRQTLGQGPEFLTYFQNEAQLEKSRLLSDRFSAERPKGSFSTLEIQRTEQGDSAMYLCASSLSTYQAFFGQGTRLTVV.

The chain links TRBV19 to TRBJ1-4; 10 bases are shared with TRBD1. The J segment lost 8 bases and the V segment lost 7 bases, leaving 13 bases of the junction unmatched. The CDR3 is 16 amino acids. Germline V gene data show CDR1 as LNHDA and CDR2 as SQIVND (reference sequence). The CDR3 sequence is CASIDRKTGGQEKLFF. CDR3 DNA sequence: TGTGCCAGTATAGATAGGAAGACAGGGGGCCAAGAAAAACTGTTTTTT. Full variable domain (outside the CDR3, taken from reference TRBV19 and TRBJ1-4): DGGITQSPKYLFRKEGQNVTLSCEQNLNHDAMYWYRQDPGQGLRLIYYSQIVNDFQKGDIAEGYSVSREKKESFPLTVTSAQKNPTAFYLCASIDRKTGGQEKLFFGSGTQLSVL.

J is TRBJ2-2 and V is TRBV28; 12 bases agree with TRBD2. The CDR3 has 15 amino acids. The junction had 7 bases not matched to a gene; V was cut back by 10 bases and J by 4 bases. In germline, CDR1 is MDHEN, CDR2 SYDVKM. Written as DNA, the CDR3 is TGTGCCATTCTAGCGGGAGGGATAATCACCGGGGAGCTGTTTTTT. It specifies CAILAGGIITGELFF. The full variable domain, in which reference TRBV28 and TRBJ2-2 provide the parts outside the CDR3, is DVKVTQSSRYLVKRTGEKVFLECVQDMDHENMFWYRQDPGLGLRLIYFSYDVKMKEKGDIPEGYSVSREKKERFSLILESASTNQTSMYLCAILAGGIITGELFFGEGSRLTVL.

Notes on this clone: Relative to the germline gene, one junction end is altered; a read error may explain this. The J gene is TRBJ2-5, the V gene TRBV28; 7 bases fit TRBD2. Germline lookup yields CDR1 MDHEN and CDR2 SYDVKM. The length of the CDR3 is 12 residues. For the CDR3, the DNA is TGTGCCAGCAGTCCCGAATCTGCGGGAGACCACTTC. It encodes CASSPESAGDHF.

About this clone: Other DNA variants within this sample encode the same CDR3. The chain links TRBV2 to TRBJ1-4; 7 bases match TRBD1. The CDR3 runs to 13 residues. Germline trimming cut 8 bases from V and 5 bases from J; bases unmatched to any gene: 5. Germline CDR1 reads SNHLY; CDR2 reads FYNNEI. The CDR3 here is CASAGTENEKLFF. Here the CDR3 DNA reads TGTGCCAGCGCCGGGACAGAAAATGAAAAACTGTTTTTT.

On this clone: The identical CDR3 is also encoded by other nucleotide sequences in the sample. The chain combines TRBV5-4 with TRBJ2-2; 14 nucleotides align to TRBD2. CDR1 and CDR2 (germline): SGHNT, YYREEE (reference sequence). The V gene end was trimmed by 3 bases and the J gene end by 5 bases; junction bases not matched to a gene: 3. CDR3 length: 16 amino acids. CDR3 bases: TGTGCCAGCAGCTCGCGACTAGCGGGAGGGACCGGGGAGCTGTTTTTT. It yields the protein CASSSRLAGGTGELFF.

The chain has TRBV5-1 and TRBJ2-2; 8 bases line up with TRBD1. In germline, CDR1 is SGHRS, CDR2 YFSETQ. Unmatched junction bases numbered 4, after V lost 1 base and J lost 2 bases. The CDR3 has 16 amino acids. CDR3 sequence: CASSLYRGRNTGELFF. CDR3 sequence (DNA): TGCGCCAGCAGCTTGTACAGGGGGAGAAACACCGGGGAGCTGTTTTTT. Variable domain in full (rest from reference TRBV5-1 and TRBJ2-2): KAGVTQTPRYLIKTRGQQVTLSCSPISGHRSVSWYQQTPGQGLQFLFEYFSETQRNKGNFPGRFSGRQFSNSRSEMNVSTLELGDSALYLCASSLYRGRNTGELFFGEGSRLTVL.

This clone was seen only once. Other nucleotide sequences in the sample specify the same CDR3. The rearrangement links TRBV6-1 to TRBJ1-5, with D unresolved. The germline CDR1 and CDR2 sequences are MNHNS and SASEGT. There are 14 residues in the CDR3. V lost 0 bases and J 4 bases, leaving 7 bases between the germline ends. CDR3 DNA: TGTGCCAGCAGTGAAGCGTCGCGTAATCAGCCCCAGCATTTT. This translates into CASSEASRNQPQHF.

CDR3 loop: CASSQVRDRPFF. The CDR3 region has the DNA TGCGCCAGCAGCCAAGTTCGGGACAGGCCGTTCTTC. This chain uses TRBV4-1 with TRBJ2-1, with 8 bases fitting TRBD1. J lost 15 bases, V lost 1 base, and 5 bases had no gene match. The CDR3 is made up of 12 amino acids. Germline V lookup: CDR1 MGHRA, CDR2 YSYEKL.

The count of this clone is one. V and J are TRBV28 and TRBJ2-7, with 9 nucleotides matching TRBD1. V was pared by 6 bases and J by 2 bases, with 8 bases of the junction left unmatched. Germline V CDR1 and CDR2: MDHEN, SYDVKM. This CDR3 region has 15 residues. The CDR3: CASSPHGTGTYEQYF. CDR3 DNA: TGTGCCAGCAGCCCGCATGGGACAGGGACCTACGAGCAGTACTTC.